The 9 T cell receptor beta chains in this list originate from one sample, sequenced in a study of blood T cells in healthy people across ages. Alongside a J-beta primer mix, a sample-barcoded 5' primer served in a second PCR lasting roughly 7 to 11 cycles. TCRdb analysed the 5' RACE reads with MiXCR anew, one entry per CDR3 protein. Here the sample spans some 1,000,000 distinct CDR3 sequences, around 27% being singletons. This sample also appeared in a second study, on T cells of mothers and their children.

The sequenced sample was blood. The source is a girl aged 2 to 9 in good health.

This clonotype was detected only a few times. CDR3 DNA: TGTGCCAGCAAGCTTAGCGGGAGTAATTCCTACGAGCAGTACTTC. It codes for CASKLSGSNSYEQYF. The V call is TRBV6-1, the J call TRBJ2-1, with 9 bases matching TRBD2. The J call may be in error: the DNA end matches TRBJ2-7 better. The CDR3 is made up of 15 amino acids. Germline V gene lookup returns CDR1 MNHNS and CDR2 SASEGT.

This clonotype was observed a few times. DNA of the CDR3: TGTGCCAGCAGCCGGGACAGAGATCACAATGAGCAGTTCTTC. The encoded protein is CASSRDRDHNEQFF. The chain has TRBV7-2 and TRBJ2-1, with 7 bases aligning to TRBD1. The CDR3 covers 14 residues. Germline V lookup: CDR1 SGHTA, CDR2 FQGNSA. V was pared by 5 bases and J by 5 bases, with 6 bases of the junction left unmatched. Variable domain in full (rest from reference TRBV7-2 and TRBJ2-1): GAGVSQSPSNKVTEKGKDVELRCDPISGHTALYWYRQSLGQGLEFLIYFQGNSAPDKSGLPSDRFSAERTGGSVSTLTIQRTQQEDSAVYLCASSRDRDHNEQFFGPGTRLTVL.

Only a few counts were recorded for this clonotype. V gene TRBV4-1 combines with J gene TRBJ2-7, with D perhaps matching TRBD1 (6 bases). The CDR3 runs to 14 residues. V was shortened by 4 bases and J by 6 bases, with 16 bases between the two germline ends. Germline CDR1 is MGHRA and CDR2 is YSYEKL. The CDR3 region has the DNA TGCGCCAGCAGCCCAACCGGAACAGGGCCCGAGCAGTACTTC. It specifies CASSPTGTGPEQYF.

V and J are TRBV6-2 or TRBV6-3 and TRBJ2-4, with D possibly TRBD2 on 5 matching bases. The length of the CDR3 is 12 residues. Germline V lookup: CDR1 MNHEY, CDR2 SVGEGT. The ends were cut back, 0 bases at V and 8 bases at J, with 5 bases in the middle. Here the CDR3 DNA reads TGTGCCAGCAGTTACTCGAGGGACATTCAGTACTTC. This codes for CASSYSRDIQYF.

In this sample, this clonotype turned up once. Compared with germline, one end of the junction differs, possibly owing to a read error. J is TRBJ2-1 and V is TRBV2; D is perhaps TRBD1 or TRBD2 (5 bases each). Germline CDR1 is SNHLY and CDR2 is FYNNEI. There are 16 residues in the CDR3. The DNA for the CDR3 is TGTGCCAGCAGTGGATTAGGGGACCCAGACCAAGAGACCCGGTACTTC. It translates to CASSGLGDPDQETRYF.

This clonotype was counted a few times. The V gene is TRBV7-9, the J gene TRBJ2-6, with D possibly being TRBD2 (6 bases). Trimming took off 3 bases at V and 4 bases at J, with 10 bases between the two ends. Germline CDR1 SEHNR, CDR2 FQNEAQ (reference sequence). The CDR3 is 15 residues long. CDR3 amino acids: CASSFGGVGANVLTF. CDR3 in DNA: TGTGCCAGCAGCTTCGGAGGGGTCGGGGCCAACGTCCTGACTTTC.

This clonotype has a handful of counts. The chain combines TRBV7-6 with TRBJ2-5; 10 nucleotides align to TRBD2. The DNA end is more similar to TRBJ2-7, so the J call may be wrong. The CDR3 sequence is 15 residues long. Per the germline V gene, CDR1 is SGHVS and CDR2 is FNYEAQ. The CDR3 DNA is TGTGCCAGCAGCTTAGAATCTAGCGGGAGCTACGAGCAGTACTTC. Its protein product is CASSLESSGSYEQYF.

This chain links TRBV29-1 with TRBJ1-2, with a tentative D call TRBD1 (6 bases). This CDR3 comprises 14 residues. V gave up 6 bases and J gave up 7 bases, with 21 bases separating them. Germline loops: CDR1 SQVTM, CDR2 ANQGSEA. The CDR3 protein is CSVTGLLAPGGYTF. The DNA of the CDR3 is TGCAGCGTGACAGGATTGTTAGCGCCGGGTGGCTACACCTTC.

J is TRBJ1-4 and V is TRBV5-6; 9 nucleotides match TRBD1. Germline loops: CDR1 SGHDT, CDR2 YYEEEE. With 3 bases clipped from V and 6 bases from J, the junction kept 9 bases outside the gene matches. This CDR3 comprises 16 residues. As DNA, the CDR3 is TGTGCCAGCAGCTCGGGACAGGGACCAATTGATGAAAAACTGTTTTTT. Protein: CASSSGQGPIDEKLFF. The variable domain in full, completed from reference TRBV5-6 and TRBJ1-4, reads DAGVTQSPTHLIKTRGQQVTLRCSPKSGHDTVSWYQQALGQGPQFIFQYYEEEERQRGNFPDRFSGHQFPNYSSELNVNALLLGDSALYLCASSSGQGPIDEKLFFGSGTQLSVL.